This TCR beta chain was sequenced for a study of cytomegalovirus exposure and HLA in healthy donors. Germline CDR1 and CDR2: MGHDK and SYGVNS. The CDR3 has 14 amino acids. V shed 5 bases and J shed 4 bases, with 14 bases lying between them. Use of 60 Vbeta and 13 Jbeta primers characterized the PCR. Produced via immunoSEQ multiplex PCR; TCRdb's table is partial and in-frame only. The repertoire holds nearly 110,000 clones, with around three quarters as singletons. V gene TRBV25-1 combines with J gene TRBJ1-1; D is uncertain. This TCR was recovered from a male donor in good health and CMV-seronegative. Material for sequencing was PBMCs. CDR3 protein: CASSPADWVTEAFF. For the CDR3, the DNA is TGTGCCAGCAGTCCGGCAGACTGGGTCACTGAAGCTTTCTTT.